This T cell receptor beta chain came from a study of identical twins. MiXCR, applied by TCRdb to the 5' RACE reads, yields one record per CDR3 protein. The repertoire holds about 530,000 distinct CDR3 sequences, with approximately 20% as singletons. After removal of 2 bases from V and 7 bases from J, the junction contained 3 bases not matched to a gene. This CDR3 is built from 14 residues. Germline values: CDR1 ENHRY, CDR2 SYGVKD. The data were also submitted as part of a second study, on yellow fever vaccine responses in identical twins.

This clonotype originated in a woman aged 18-35 years in good health. The V and J genes are TRBV10-3 and TRBJ1-2; 11 nucleotides agree with TRBD1. The sequenced sample was CD4+ T cells sorted from blood. The CDR3 loop is CAISEEDRGLGYTF. CDR3 nucleotide sequence: TGTGCCATCAGTGAGGAGGACAGGGGGCTTGGCTACACCTTC.